The 28 T cell receptor beta chains below come from one sample, sequenced in a study of cytomegalovirus exposure and HLA in healthy donors. The PCR had 60 Vbeta and 13 Jbeta primers. Only in-frame clones appear in the TCRdb table, and some are missing; sequencing was by immunoSEQ multiplex PCR. The sample consists of around 150,000 clones, 85% of them appearing once. The sequencing sample was made of PBMCs. Source of these receptors: a man aged 18 to 30 in good health and CMV-seropositive.

This sequence joins TRBV9 and TRBJ1-2; TRBD1 aligns across 8 bases. CDR3 length: 13 residues. Unmatched junction bases numbered 3, after V lost 2 bases and J lost 6 bases. Germline V gives CDR1 SGDLS, CDR2 YYNGEE. CDR3 DNA sequence: TGTGCCAGCAGCGTGGACAGGGTCAATGGCTACACCTTC. This encodes CASSVDRVNGYTF.

This clone was recorded only once. This chain joins TRBV27 and TRBJ2-1; TRBD1 is a possible D gene (6 bases). Trimming left V 7 bases short and J 0 bases short, with 16 bases between. CDR3 length: 16 amino acids. Germline V lookup: CDR1 MNHEY, CDR2 SMNVEV (reference sequence). Here the CDR3 DNA reads TGTGCCAGCACCCAGGTTGGGGGCCGCTCCTACAATGAGCAGTTCTTC. Protein product: CASTQVGGRSYNEQFF.

The chain has TRBV5-1 and TRBJ2-7; D might be TRBD1 (5 bases). Deletions cut 4 bases from V and 0 bases from J, with 14 bases between. This CDR3 comprises 15 residues. CDR1 is SGHRS and CDR2 is YFSETQ in the germline V gene. This chain's CDR3 is CASSPTQGSSYEQYF. The CDR3, as DNA: TGCGCCAGCAGCCCGACCCAGGGTAGCTCCTACGAGCAGTACTTC.

The chain combines TRBV4-1 with TRBJ1-3; 7 bases are a match to TRBD1. Per the germline V gene, CDR1 is MGHRA and CDR2 is YSYEKL. The CDR3 loop spans 14 amino acids. J was trimmed by 8 bases and V by 3 bases; bases with no gene match: 7. The CDR3 nucleotides are TGCGCCAGCAGCCACCCCGACAGGGAGGACACCATATATTTT. As protein: CASSHPDREDTIYF.

The rearrangement joins TRBV5-8 to TRBJ1-5, with D perhaps matching TRBD1 (6 bases). The ends were cut back, 4 bases at V and 4 bases at J, with 15 bases in the middle. The length of the CDR3 is 15 residues. Germline values: CDR1 SGHTS, CDR2 YDEGEE. The CDR3 sequence is CASSLLWTVNQPQHF. CDR3 bases: TGTGCCAGCAGCCTGCTATGGACAGTGAATCAGCCCCAGCATTTT.

Written as DNA, the CDR3 is TGTGCCACCACCCGGGACAGGGTCTCCTACGAGCAGTACTTC. It translates to CATTRDRVSYEQYF. The chain combines TRBV2 with TRBJ2-7, with 9 bases identical to TRBD1. This CDR3 is 14 amino acids long. Trimming at V came to 10 bases and at J to 0 bases, leaving 7 bases not matched to a gene. Germline V gene sequence: CDR1 SNHLY, CDR2 FYNNEI.

The chain's CDR3 is CASSQSIVGTGAKKGDSPLHF. The CDR3 nucleotides read TGCGCCAGCAGCCAATCCATCGTTGGGACAGGGGCCAAAAAAGGGGATTCACCCCTCCACTTT. The V and J genes are TRBV4-1 and TRBJ1-6, with 10 bases aligning to TRBD1. The CDR3 loop spans 21 amino acids. In germline, CDR1 is MGHRA, CDR2 YSYEKL. J gave up 8 bases and V 2 bases, and 21 bases lay outside the gene matches.

This clone has more than one count but fewer than ten. The gene calls are TRBV30 and TRBJ2-5, with 10 bases aligning to TRBD2. Trimming at V came to 1 base and at J to 5 bases, leaving 7 bases not matched to a gene. The CDR3 totals 15 residues. CDR1 GTSNPN and CDR2 SVGIG come from the germline V gene (reference sequence). CDR3 coding DNA: TGTGCCTGGAGTGAGAGCGGGGGGGCGTGGGAGACCCAGTACTTC. It translates to CAWSESGGAWETQYF. The variable domain in full, with the rest retrieved from reference TRBV30 and TRBJ2-5, is SQTIHQWPATLVQPVGSPLSLECTVEGTSNPNLYWYRQAAGRGLQLLFYSVGIGQISSEVPQNLSASRPQDRQFILSSKKLLLSDSGFYLCAWSESGGAWETQYFGPGTRLLVL.

The rearrangement joins TRBV6-5 to TRBJ1-1; D perhaps matches TRBD1 (6 bases). The V end was cut by 0 bases, the J end by 5 bases, with 13 bases between. This CDR3 is built from 15 residues. Germline assignment: CDR1 MNHEY and CDR2 SVGAGI. The CDR3 spells CASSYSNGGRTEAFF. The CDR3 DNA reads TGTGCCAGCAGTTACTCGAATGGGGGCCGAACTGAAGCTTTCTTT.

This clone was detected only once. J is TRBJ2-7 and V is TRBV7-2; D may be TRBD2 (7 bases). Germline V lookup: CDR1 SGHTA, CDR2 FQGNSA. This CDR3 is 15 amino acids long. Deletions cut 5 bases from V and 3 bases from J, with 17 bases between. The CDR3 spells CASSRRGGGDYEQYF. The CDR3 DNA follows: TGTGCCAGCAGCCGAAGGGGAGGGGGGGACTACGAGCAGTACTTC.

The gene calls are TRBV11-2 and TRBJ2-7; 15 bases are shared with TRBD2. The CDR3 is made up of 17 amino acids. The junction had 8 bases not matched to a gene; V was cut back by 5 bases and J by 3 bases. Germline V gene sequence: CDR1 SGHAT, CDR2 FQNNGV. In DNA form, the CDR3 reads TGTGCCAGCAGCCCGGGACTAGCGGGGGGTAAACTCTACGAGCAGTACTTC. Amino acids: CASSPGLAGGKLYEQYF.

The J gene is TRBJ1-2, the V gene TRBV13, with D maybe TRBD1 (5 bases). CDR1 and CDR2 (germline): PRHDT, FYEKMQ (reference sequence). V dropped 4 bases and J dropped 7 bases, with 10 bases sitting between them. The CDR3 extends over 12 amino acids. The CDR3 sequence is CASSSGRIGYTF. The CDR3 nucleotides read TGTGCCAGCAGCTCAGGGAGGATTGGCTACACCTTC.

The chain links TRBV10-3 to TRBJ1-1, with a possible D match to TRBD1 (5 bases). V shed 4 bases and J shed 3 bases, with 12 bases lying between them. Germline CDR1 ENHRY, CDR2 SYGVKD. The CDR3 totals 14 residues. Here the CDR3 DNA reads TGTGCCATCAGTGGGGCGGGGCCGGACACTGAAGCTTTCTTT. Translated: CAISGAGPDTEAFF.

This sequence joins TRBV6-5 and TRBJ1-1; tentatively, D is TRBD1 (6 bases). CDR3 length: 13 amino acids. Trimming cost V 6 bases and J 7 bases, with 15 bases left between them. Germline V CDR1 and CDR2: MNHEY, SVGAGI. CDR3 DNA sequence: TGTGCCAGCAGATCAAGACAGGCGCTTGAAGCTTTCTTT. As protein: CASRSRQALEAFF.

The chain uses TRBV6-1 and TRBJ2-7, with TRBD2 as a possible D gene (6 bases). Germline CDR1 MNHNS, CDR2 SASEGT. The CDR3 has 14 residues. V lost 9 bases and J 2 bases, leaving 17 bases between the germline ends. The CDR3 region is CARGGAVIPYEQYF. Written as DNA, the CDR3 is TGTGCCAGGGGCGGGGCAGTCATACCCTACGAGCAGTACTTC.

The chain links TRBV7-8 to TRBJ2-1; 7 bases are shared with TRBD2. CDR3 length: 15 residues. CDR1 and CDR2 (germline): SGHVS, FQNEAQ. J was trimmed by 5 bases and V by 7 bases; bases with no gene match: 11. In nucleotides, the CDR3 is TGTGCCAGCACAGCTTACTGGACTAGAGACAATGAGCAGTTCTTC. The encoded protein is CASTAYWTRDNEQFF.

The CDR3 region has the DNA TGTGCCAGCCATTTCTCAGGAGGAGGGGAGCTGTTTTTT. Protein: CASHFSGGGELFF. The chain uses TRBV6-1 and TRBJ2-2; perhaps TRBD2 as D (5 bases). The CDR3 covers 13 residues. V shed 8 bases and J shed 8 bases, with 15 bases lying between them. Germline V gene data show CDR1 as MNHNS and CDR2 as SASEGT.

The rearrangement links TRBV30 to TRBJ2-1; TRBD2 aligns across 12 bases. Germline CDR1 GTSNPN, CDR2 SVGIG (reference sequence). This CDR3 is 13 amino acids long. The V segment lost 5 bases and the J segment 9 bases; nucleotides outside the gene matches: 5. CDR3 nucleotide sequence: TGTGCCTGGCTAGCGGGGGGGCGTGGTGAGCAGTTCTTC. Translation: CAWLAGGRGEQFF.

This clone was counted a few times. This sequence joins TRBV11-3 and TRBJ1-1, with D possibly being TRBD1 (5 bases). Trimming took 5 bases from V and 1 from J, leaving 14 bases between them. The CDR3 has 15 amino acids. The germline CDR1 and CDR2 sequences are SGHNT and YENEEA. CDR3 sequence reads: CASSPLGGRNTEAFF. The CDR3 nucleotides are TGTGCCAGCAGCCCCCTCGGGGGTAGGAACACTGAAGCTTTCTTT.

The rearrangement links TRBV5-4 to TRBJ2-7, with D possibly TRBD2 on 6 matching bases. CDR1 is SGHNT and CDR2 is YYREEE in the germline V gene (reference sequence). V shed 3 bases and J shed 6 bases, with 19 bases lying between them. The CDR3 has 15 residues. For the CDR3, the DNA is TGTGCCAGCAGCTGGGTTGGAAGGGTCGGGGGCGAGCAGTACTTC. Amino acids: CASSWVGRVGGEQYF.

The chain joins TRBV2 to TRBJ1-1; TRBD1 matches 7 bases. The germline CDR1 and CDR2 sequences are SNHLY and FYNNEI. J gave up 1 base and V 4 bases, and 6 bases lay outside the gene matches. This CDR3 contains 15 residues. CDR3 nucleotides: TGTGCCAGCAGTGGAGGCTACAGGGGGAACACTGAAGCTTTCTTT. Its translation is CASSGGYRGNTEAFF.

The chain recombines TRBV21-1 with TRBJ2-7; no DNA check was done on the table's D call, TRBD2. TRBV21-1 is a pseudogene segment. This CDR3 region has 15 residues. The CDR3 is CASSKCQRGGYEQYF. The CDR3, as DNA: TGTGCCAGCAGCAAATGTCAGCGGGGGGGCTACGAGCAGTACTTC.

The chain recombines TRBV19 with TRBJ1-1; 9 bases are shared with TRBD1. Germline CDR1 is LNHDA and CDR2 is SQIVND (reference sequence). The CDR3 is 13 amino acids. V was clipped by 7 bases and J by 5 bases; unmatched bases: 5. The CDR3, as DNA: TGTGCCAGTACTACAGGGGGCTGGACTGAAGCTTTCTTT. Its protein is CASTTGGWTEAFF. The whole variable domain, filled in from reference TRBV19 and TRBJ1-1, reads DGGITQSPKYLFRKEGQNVTLSCEQNLNHDAMYWYRQDPGQGLRLIYYSQIVNDFQKGDIAEGYSVSREKKESFPLTVTSAQKNPTAFYLCASTTGGWTEAFFGQGTRLTVV.

V is TRBV29-1 and J is TRBJ1-1; TRBD1 matches 7 bases. The CDR3 is 12 residues long. Germline V gene lookup returns CDR1 SQVTM and CDR2 ANQGSEA. The CDR3 coding sequence is TGCAGTGGCCTACGGGACAGCGCTGAAGCTTTCTTT. Translated, it gives CSGLRDSAEAFF.

The CDR3 loop reads CASSQDLRGDEQFF. CDR3 nucleotides: TGTGCCAGCAGCCAAGATTTAAGGGGTGATGAGCAGTTCTTC. The gene calls are TRBV4-2 and TRBJ2-1, with D possibly TRBD1 on 5 matching bases. The CDR3 sequence is 14 residues long. Trimming removed 0 bases at V and 8 bases at J, with 11 bases between. In germline, CDR1 is LGHNA, CDR2 YNFKEQ.

The chain has TRBV4-3 and TRBJ2-1; 8 nucleotides line up with TRBD1. V was pared by 4 bases and J by 7 bases, with 6 bases of the junction left unmatched. The CDR3 has 14 amino acids. CDR1 is LGHNA and CDR2 is YSLEER in the germline V gene. CDR3 DNA sequence: TGCGCCAGCAGCCTTGGGACAGGCCTAAATGAGCAGTTCTTC. It specifies CASSLGTGLNEQFF.

The V call is TRBV15, the J call TRBJ2-7; tentative D call: TRBD2 (6 bases). CDR3 length: 13 amino acids. The V gene lost 5 bases and the J gene lost 4 bases, with 12 bases spanning the gap. Germline loops: CDR1 LNHNV, CDR2 YYDKDF (reference sequence). CDR3 region: CATSGGREYEQYF. The CDR3 DNA is TGTGCCACCAGCGGGGGACGGGAGTACGAGCAGTACTTC.

The chain carries TRBV5-1 and TRBJ1-1; 8 nucleotides line up with TRBD1. Germline V gene lookup returns CDR1 SGHRS and CDR2 YFSETQ. Losses at the gene ends were 0 bases for V and 4 bases for J; bases not matched to a gene: 5. CDR3 length: 15 residues. The CDR3 spells CASSLAGQGATEAFF. CDR3 nucleotides: TGCGCCAGCAGCTTGGCCGGACAGGGCGCCACTGAAGCTTTCTTT. Looking up the rest from reference TRBV5-1 and TRBJ1-1 gives the full variable domain: KAGVTQTPRYLIKTRGQQVTLSCSPISGHRSVSWYQQTPGQGLQFLFEYFSETQRNKGNFPGRFSGRQFSNSRSEMNVSTLELGDSALYLCASSLAGQGATEAFFGQGTRLTVV.